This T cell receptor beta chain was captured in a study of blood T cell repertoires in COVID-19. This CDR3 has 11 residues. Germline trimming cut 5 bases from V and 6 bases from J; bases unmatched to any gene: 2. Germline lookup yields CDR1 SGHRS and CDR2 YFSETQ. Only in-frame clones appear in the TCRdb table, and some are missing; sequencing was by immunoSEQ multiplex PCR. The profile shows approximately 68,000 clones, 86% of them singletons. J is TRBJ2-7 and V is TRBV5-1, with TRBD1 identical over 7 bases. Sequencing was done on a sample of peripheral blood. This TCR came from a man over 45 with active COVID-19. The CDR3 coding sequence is TGCGCCAGCAGAACAGGGGTCGAGCAGTACTTC. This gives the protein CASRTGVEQYF. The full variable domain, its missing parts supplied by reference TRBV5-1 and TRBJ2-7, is KAGVTQTPRYLIKTRGQQVTLSCSPISGHRSVSWYQQTPGQGLQFLFEYFSETQRNKGNFPGRFSGRQFSNSRSEMNVSTLELGDSALYLCASRTGVEQYFGPGTRLTVT.